A selection of T cell receptor beta chains follows, all from one sample in a study of PD-1 blockade in classical Hodgkin lymphoma. The table came from immunoSEQ multiplex PCR; TCRdb's copy has only in-frame clones and leaves some out. The data show 35,000 or so clones, 76% seen once. The specimen comprised peripheral blood mononuclear cells (PBMCs), sampled before the second cycle of nivolumab. These receptors were taken from a human donor with classical Hodgkin lymphoma. CDR3s leave out the opening cysteine and the closing phenylalanine or tryptophan.

>12|TRBV5-5|TRBJ2-5
ASSLTQVQETQY
>11|TRBV6-6|TRBJ2-7
ASTGAAAYEQY
>13|TRBV4-3|TRBJ2-3
ASSPGTGYEYTQY
>9|TRBV7-2|TRBJ1-1
ASSLTSALF
>15|TRBV5-1|TRBJ2-4
ASSSSPLVATGSIQY
>11|TRBV19|TRBJ1-1
ASSITHRLEAF
>14|TRBV5-1|TRBJ2-1
ASSLSSGGAYNEQF
>13|TRBV5-1|TRBJ2-7
ASSDQSRAFHEQY
>15|TRBV9|TRBJ1-6
ASSVSQQDSYNSPLH
>13|TRBV4-3|TRBJ2-7
ASSPDQGSTYEQY
>13|TRBV30|TRBJ1-4
AWSVYGALNEKLF
>11|TRBV5-8|TRBJ1-2
ASSLSQGYGYT
>13|TRBV18|TRBJ1-1
ASSKGGGRNTEAF
>12|TRBV7-8|TRBJ2-5
ASSSLGIQETQY
>14|TRBV4-1|TRBJ2-7
ASSQARGGYPYEQY
>14|TRBV7-2|TRBJ2-3
ASRQGGGEGTDTQY
>12|TRBV7-3|TRBJ2-3
ASSFRLDADTQY
>11|TRBV7-9|TRBJ1-1
ASSLDRGTEAF
>15|TRBV10-3|TRBJ1-4
AIAAGDDSATNEKLF
>12|TRBV5-1|TRBJ1-6
ASSLGSYNSPLH
>12|TRBV29-1|TRBJ2-5
SASKLGGQETQY
>11|TRBV18|TRBJ1-2
ASSERGSYGYT
>12|TRBV19|TRBJ1-2
ASSIDPRTYGYT
>14|TRBV9|TRBJ2-3
ASSVRTGGSTDTQY
>13|TRBV7-3|TRBJ2-3
ASSYTGIPTDTQY